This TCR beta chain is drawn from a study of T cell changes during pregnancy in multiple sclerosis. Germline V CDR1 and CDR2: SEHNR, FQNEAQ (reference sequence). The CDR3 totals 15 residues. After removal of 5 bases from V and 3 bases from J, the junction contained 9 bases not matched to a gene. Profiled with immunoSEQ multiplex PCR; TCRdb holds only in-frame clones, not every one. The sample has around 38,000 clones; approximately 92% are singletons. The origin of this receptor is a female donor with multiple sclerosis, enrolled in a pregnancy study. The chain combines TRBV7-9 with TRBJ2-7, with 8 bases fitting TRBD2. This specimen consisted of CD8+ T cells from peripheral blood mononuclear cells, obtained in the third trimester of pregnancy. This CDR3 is CASSVLAGRNYEQYF. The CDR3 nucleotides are TGTGCCAGCAGCGTATTAGCGGGAAGAAACTACGAGCAGTACTTC.